One sample yielded the 23 T cell receptor beta chains listed below, sequenced in a study of T cells in Graves' hyperthyroidism and ophthalmopathy. The investigators amplified TCR beta CDR3 regions from RNA transcripts. HTBI primers drove first-round RT-PCR of the TCR CDR3. TCRdb passed the multiplex PCR reads through MiXCR, listing each CDR3 protein once. The sample holds 600,000 to 850,000 distinct CDR3 sequences, about 19% seen once. Sequenced: blood. The receptors here all came from a woman aged 45 to 65 with Graves' hyperthyroidism that later progressed to Graves' ophthalmopathy.

This sequence joins TRBV10-1 and TRBJ2-5, with D possibly TRBD1 on 5 matching bases. CDR3 size: 14 residues. Germline values: CDR1 WNHNN, CDR2 SYGVQD (reference sequence). Trimming stripped 4 bases from V and 5 bases from J, with 14 bases between. CDR3: CASSGQGAVETQYF. The CDR3 DNA reads as TGCGCCAGCAGTGGGCAAGGGGCGGTGGAGACCCAGTACTTC.

In its sample, this clonotype was seen many times. The V and J genes are TRBV5-6 and TRBJ1-1, with a possible D match to TRBD1 (5 bases). CDR1 is SGHDT, CDR2 YYEEEE, per germline. The CDR3 is made up of 13 amino acids. Trimming took off 6 bases at V and 2 bases at J, with 11 bases between the two ends. CDR3 in amino acids: CASNWGRNTEAFF. The CDR3 nucleotides read TGTGCCAGCAACTGGGGCCGCAACACTGAAGCTTTCTTT.

The chain carries TRBV9 and TRBJ2-2; maybe TRBD1 (5 bases). Germline V gene data show CDR1 as SGDLS and CDR2 as YYNGEE. CDR3 length: 21 residues. V was trimmed by 1 base and J by 2 bases, leaving 27 bases between them. CDR3 residues: CASSVSWNRQGTIPNTGELFF. For the CDR3, the DNA is TGTGCCAGCAGCGTAAGCTGGAACCGGCAGGGTACCATCCCCAACACCGGGGAGCTGTTTTTT.

This clonotype was picked up a small number of times. The chain employs TRBV7-9 and TRBJ1-1; 8 positions match TRBD1. Germline V gene sequence: CDR1 SEHNR, CDR2 FQNEAQ (reference sequence). The CDR3 has 18 amino acids. V was clipped by 1 base and J by 1 base; unmatched bases: 11. CDR3 coding DNA: TGTGCCAGCAGCTTAGTGGCCGGGACCAGGGGGCAGAACACTGAAGCTTTCTTT. It is translated as CASSLVAGTRGQNTEAFF.

This clonotype occurred a few times. The chain links TRBV4-1 to TRBJ1-5; a weak D match, TRBD1 (6 bases). This CDR3 is built from 16 residues. V was clipped by 2 bases and J by 1 base, with 12 bases between them. Germline CDR1 MGHRA, CDR2 YSYEKL. CDR3 loop: CASSQLSGGSNQPQHF. CDR3 DNA: TGCGCCAGCAGCCAACTTTCGGGGGGCAGCAATCAGCCCCAGCATTTT.

This clonotype has just a few counts. The chain joins TRBV29-1 to TRBJ2-1, with 7 bases matching TRBD1. Unmatched junction bases numbered 10, after V lost 4 bases and J lost 4 bases. Germline assignment: CDR1 SQVTM and CDR2 ANQGSEA. This CDR3 is 15 amino acids long. This chain's CDR3 is CSVARPDRSYNEQFF. CDR3 in DNA: TGCAGCGTTGCTCGTCCGGACAGGAGTTACAATGAGCAGTTCTTC.

CDR3 sequence: CASTLQDSGANVLTF. The CDR3 nucleotides are TGTGCCAGTACCCTTCAGGACTCTGGGGCCAACGTCCTGACTTTC. V usage is TRBV19 and J usage is TRBJ2-6; D unclear. The CDR3 runs to 15 residues. Germline CDR1 LNHDA, CDR2 SQIVND (reference sequence). V was trimmed by 7 bases and J by 0 bases, leaving 10 bases between them.

V is TRBV27 and J is TRBJ2-2, with 14 positions matching TRBD2. The germline V gene has CDR1 MNHEY and CDR2 SMNVEV (reference sequence). V trimming: 5 bases; J trimming: 5 bases; junction bases outside the gene matches: 10. The CDR3 length is 18 residues. This CDR3 is CASSLLTSGGAGTGELFF. CDR3 DNA: TGTGCCAGCAGTCTGTTGACTAGCGGGGGGGCCGGGACCGGGGAGCTGTTTTTT.

This chain connects TRBV7-2 to TRBJ1-1; D may be TRBD1 (6 bases). CDR3 length: 15 amino acids. V dropped 2 bases and J dropped 3 bases, with 13 bases sitting between them. The germline CDR1 and CDR2 sequences are SGHTA and FQGNSA. This CDR3 reads CASSLLGRGYTEAFF. The CDR3 nucleotides read TGTGCCAGCAGCTTATTAGGTAGGGGGTACACTGAAGCTTTCTTT. Drawing the rest from reference TRBV7-2 and TRBJ1-1, the complete variable domain is GAGVSQSPSNKVTEKGKDVELRCDPISGHTALYWYRQSLGQGLEFLIYFQGNSAPDKSGLPSDRFSAERTGGSVSTLTIQRTQQEDSAVYLCASSLLGRGYTEAFFGQGTRLTVV.

A few counts support this clonotype. The gene calls are TRBV6-1 and TRBJ1-5; 8 bases align to TRBD1. CDR1 and CDR2 from the germline V gene are MNHNS and SASEGT. The CDR3 consists of 15 residues. The ends lost 6 bases at V and 3 bases at J; junction bases unmatched: 7. In nucleotides, the CDR3 is TGTGCCAGCAGGGACGACAGGGGTACCAATCAGCCCCAGCATTTT. It codes for CASRDDRGTNQPQHF.

This clonotype appeared a few times. The chain carries TRBV5-4 and TRBJ2-1; D gene ambiguous. The CDR3 has 13 residues. Germline V gives CDR1 SGHNT, CDR2 YYREEE (reference sequence). Between the trimmed V and J ends, which lost 4 bases and 10 bases, there was a span of 15 bases. In DNA, the CDR3 is TGTGCCAGCAGCCCCGGGTCAGCCAACGAGCAGTTCTTC. Its translation is CASSPGSANEQFF.

The chain combines TRBV20-1 with TRBJ2-1; D not resolved. Germline CDR1 DFQATT, CDR2 SNEGSKA (reference sequence). V was shortened by 1 base and J by 0 bases, with 10 bases between the two germline ends. The CDR3 is 15 residues long. The CDR3 sequence: CSARVRWSSYNEQFF. CDR3 sequence (DNA): TGCAGTGCTAGAGTTCGGTGGAGCTCCTACAATGAGCAGTTCTTC.

The chain couples TRBV19 to TRBJ1-3; possible D gene TRBD1, 6 bases. Trimming cost V 3 bases and J 8 bases, with 14 bases left between them. Germline CDR1 is LNHDA and CDR2 is SQIVND (reference sequence). This CDR3 is 14 amino acids long. The CDR3 protein is CASSIGRGADTIYF. The CDR3 DNA reads as TGTGCCAGTAGTATCGGCAGGGGCGCGGACACCATATATTTT.

The J gene is TRBJ2-7, the V gene TRBV5-5; 13 bases align to TRBD2. Germline V CDR1 and CDR2: SGHKS, YYEKEE (reference sequence). V lost 3 bases, J lost 4 bases, and 7 bases stayed unmatched. CDR3 length: 16 residues. In DNA form, the CDR3 reads TGTGCCAGCAGCTCGGGCCCGGGACTAGCGGGGTACGAGCAGTACTTC. It codes for CASSSGPGLAGYEQYF.

In its sample, this clonotype was seen many times. The chain couples TRBV20-1 to TRBJ1-5, with 7 bases identical to TRBD1. In germline, CDR1 is DFQATT, CDR2 SNEGSKA (reference sequence). The CDR3 spans 13 residues. Trimming took 4 bases from V and 7 from J; bases not matched to a gene: 7. Here the CDR3 reads CSATFGQEQPQHF. For the CDR3, the DNA is TGCAGTGCTACATTCGGACAGGAACAGCCCCAGCATTTT.

This clonotype was counted ten times or more. The chain recombines TRBV6-1 with TRBJ2-7; D is ambiguous. V shed 1 base and J shed 1 base, with 5 bases lying between them. CDR3 size: 13 residues. Germline V lookup: CDR1 MNHNS, CDR2 SASEGT. The CDR3 loop reads CASSEVVSYEQYF. The CDR3 DNA sequence: TGTGCCAGCAGTGAAGTTGTGTCCTACGAGCAGTACTTC.

On this clonotype: A much larger clone is a single base away; this may be a read error. The genes are TRBV2 and TRBJ2-1; 9 bases are a match to TRBD1. V dropped 5 bases and J dropped 12; count of bases not matched to a gene: 14. Germline values: CDR1 SNHLY, CDR2 FYNNEI. The CDR3 consists of 15 residues. The CDR3 here is CASSPDRGVRDGQFF. The CDR3 DNA reads TGTGCCAGCAGTCCAGACAGGGGGGTAAGGGATGGGCAGTTCTTC.

This clonotype was seen more than once but under ten times. The chain links TRBV6-6 to TRBJ1-5; 8 bases line up with TRBD1. The V and J ends lost 2 bases and 2 bases, in that order; junction bases with no gene match: 8. Germline loops: CDR1 MNHNY, CDR2 SVGAGI (reference sequence). This CDR3 spans 17 amino acids. The DNA of the CDR3 is TGTGCCAGCAGTTACCACCTGACAGGGGACGGCAATCAGCCCCAGCATTTT. It is translated as CASSYHLTGDGNQPQHF.

This chain uses TRBV7-2 with TRBJ1-2; no reliable D call. Germline CDR1 and CDR2: SGHTA and FQGNSA. The CDR3 is 15 amino acids. V was clipped by 0 bases and J by 7 bases, with 15 bases between them. The CDR3 bases are TGTGCCAGCAGCTTAGCTCCAGGTACGGAGATTGGCTACACCTTC. Its translation: CASSLAPGTEIGYTF.

This clonotype has at least ten counts. J is TRBJ2-1 and V is TRBV12-3 or TRBV12-4; 7 bases are shared with TRBD1. Losses at the gene ends were 2 bases for V and 7 bases for J; bases not matched to a gene: 5. This CDR3 spans 14 amino acids. CDR3 loop: CASSLLTGRNEQFF. DNA for the CDR3: TGTGCCAGCAGTTTATTGACAGGGCGGAATGAGCAGTTCTTC.

The CDR3 spells CASSLGTGSSYNSPLHF. The CDR3 DNA reads as TGTGCCAGCAGCTTAGGGACGGGGAGCTCCTATAATTCACCCCTCCACTTT. This chain connects TRBV13 to TRBJ1-6; D is unclear. The CDR3 is 17 residues long. V shed 0 bases and J shed 0 bases, with 9 bases lying between them. In germline, CDR1 is PRHDT, CDR2 FYEKMQ (reference sequence). The full variable domain, in which reference TRBV13 and TRBJ1-6 provide the parts outside the CDR3, is AAGVIQSPRHLIKEKRETATLKCYPIPRHDTVYWYQQGPGQDPQFLISFYEKMQSDKGSIPDRFSAQQFSDYHSELNMSSLELGDSALYFCASSLGTGSSYNSPLHFGNGTRLTVT.

This clonotype was observed many times. In DNA form, the CDR3 reads TGTGCCAGCAACTTCGGGGGTGGGAATTCACCCCTCCACTTT. Translated, it gives CASNFGGGNSPLHF. This chain links TRBV3-1 with TRBJ1-6, with D perhaps matching TRBD1 (5 bases). Germline V gene data show CDR1 as LGHDT and CDR2 as YNNKEL (reference sequence). The V and J ends lost 7 bases and 7 bases respectively, with 14 bases between them. The CDR3 contains 14 residues.

The rearrangement uses TRBV5-4 and TRBJ1-1, with 7 bases lining up with TRBD1. CDR1 is SGHNT, CDR2 YYREEE, per germline (reference sequence). CDR3 length: 14 residues. The J segment lost 3 bases and the V segment lost 4 bases, leaving 6 bases of the junction unmatched. CDR3 in amino acids: CASSQQGIDTEAFF. CDR3 in DNA: TGTGCCAGCAGCCAACAGGGGATCGACACTGAAGCTTTCTTT.